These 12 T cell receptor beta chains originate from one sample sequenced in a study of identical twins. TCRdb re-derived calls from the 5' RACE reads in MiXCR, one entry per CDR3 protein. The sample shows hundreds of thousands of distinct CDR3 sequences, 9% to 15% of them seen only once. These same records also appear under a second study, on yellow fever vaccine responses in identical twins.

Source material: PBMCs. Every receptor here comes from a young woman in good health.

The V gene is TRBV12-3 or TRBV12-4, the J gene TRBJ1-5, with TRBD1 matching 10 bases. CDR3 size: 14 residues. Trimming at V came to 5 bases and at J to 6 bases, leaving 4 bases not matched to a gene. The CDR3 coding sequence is TGTGCCAGCAGTGCGGGACAGGGGATTCAGCCCCAGCATTTT. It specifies CASSAGQGIQPQHF.

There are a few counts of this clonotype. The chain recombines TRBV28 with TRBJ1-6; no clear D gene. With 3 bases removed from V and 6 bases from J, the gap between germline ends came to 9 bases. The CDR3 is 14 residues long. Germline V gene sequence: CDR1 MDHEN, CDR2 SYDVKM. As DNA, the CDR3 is TGTGCCAGCAGTTTCGGAATCAGTAATTCACCCCTCCACTTT. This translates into CASSFGISNSPLHF.

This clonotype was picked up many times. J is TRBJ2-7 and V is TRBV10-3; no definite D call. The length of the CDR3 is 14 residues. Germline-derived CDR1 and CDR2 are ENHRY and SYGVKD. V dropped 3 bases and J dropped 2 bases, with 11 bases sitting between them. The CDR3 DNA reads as TGTGCCATCAGTGATCGAACGTCGACCTACGAGCAGTACTTC. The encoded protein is CAISDRTSTYEQYF.

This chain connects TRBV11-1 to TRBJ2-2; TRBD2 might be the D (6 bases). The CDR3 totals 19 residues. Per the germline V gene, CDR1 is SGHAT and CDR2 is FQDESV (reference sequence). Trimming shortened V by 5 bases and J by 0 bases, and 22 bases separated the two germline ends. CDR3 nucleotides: TGTGCCAGCAGCCCCCGCCTGGGCCTAGCGAAAGCGAACACCGGGGAGCTGTTTTTT. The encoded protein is CASSPRLGLAKANTGELFF.

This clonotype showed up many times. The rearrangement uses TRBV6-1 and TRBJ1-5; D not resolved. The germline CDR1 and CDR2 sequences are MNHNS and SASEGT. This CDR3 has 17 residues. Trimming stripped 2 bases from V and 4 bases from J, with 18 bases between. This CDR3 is CASSETGWQVPNQPQHF. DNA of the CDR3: TGTGCCAGCAGTGAAACCGGGTGGCAGGTCCCAAATCAGCCCCAGCATTTT.

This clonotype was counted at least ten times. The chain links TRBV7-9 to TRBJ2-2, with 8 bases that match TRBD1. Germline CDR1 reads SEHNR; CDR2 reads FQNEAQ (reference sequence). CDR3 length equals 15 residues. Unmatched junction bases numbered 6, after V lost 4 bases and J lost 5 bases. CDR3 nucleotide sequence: TGTGCCAGCAGCTCCCGACAGGGGAGTACCGGGGAGCTGTTTTTT. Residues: CASSSRQGSTGELFF.

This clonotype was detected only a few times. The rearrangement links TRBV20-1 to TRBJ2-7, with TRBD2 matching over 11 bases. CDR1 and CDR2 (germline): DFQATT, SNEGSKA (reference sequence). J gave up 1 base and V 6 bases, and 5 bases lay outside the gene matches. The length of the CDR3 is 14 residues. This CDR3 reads CSAGGTSGSYEQYF. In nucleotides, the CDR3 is TGCAGTGCGGGCGGGACTAGCGGTTCCTACGAGCAGTACTTC.

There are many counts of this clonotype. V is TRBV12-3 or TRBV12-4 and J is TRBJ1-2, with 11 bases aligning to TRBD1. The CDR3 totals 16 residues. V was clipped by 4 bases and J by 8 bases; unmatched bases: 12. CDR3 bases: TGTGCCAGCAGTTCCCGGGACAGGGGGAGGTTCGGCGGCTACACCTTC. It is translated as CASSSRDRGRFGGYTF.

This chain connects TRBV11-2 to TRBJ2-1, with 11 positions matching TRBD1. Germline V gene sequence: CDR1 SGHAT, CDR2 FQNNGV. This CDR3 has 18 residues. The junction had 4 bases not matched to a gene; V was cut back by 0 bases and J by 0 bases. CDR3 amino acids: CASSLDQGTGGSYNEQFF. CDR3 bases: TGTGCCAGCAGCTTAGATCAAGGGACAGGGGGCTCCTACAATGAGCAGTTCTTC.

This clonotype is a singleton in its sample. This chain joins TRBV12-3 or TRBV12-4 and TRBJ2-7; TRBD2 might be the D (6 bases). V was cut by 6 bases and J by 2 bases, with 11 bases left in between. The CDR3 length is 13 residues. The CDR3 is CASRSGGTYEQYF. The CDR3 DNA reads TGTGCCAGCAGATCTGGGGGGACCTACGAGCAGTACTTC.

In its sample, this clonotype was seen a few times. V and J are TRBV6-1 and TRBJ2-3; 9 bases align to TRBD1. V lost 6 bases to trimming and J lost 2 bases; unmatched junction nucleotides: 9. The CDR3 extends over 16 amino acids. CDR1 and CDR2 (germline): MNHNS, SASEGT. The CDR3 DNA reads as TGTGCCAGCAGCTCGGGACAGGGTTTCCTCACAGATACGCAGTATTTT. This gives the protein CASSSGQGFLTDTQYF.

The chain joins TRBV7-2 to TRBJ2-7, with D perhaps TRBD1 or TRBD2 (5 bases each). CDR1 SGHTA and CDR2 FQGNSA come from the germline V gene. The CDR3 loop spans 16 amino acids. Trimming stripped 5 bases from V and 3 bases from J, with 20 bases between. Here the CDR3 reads CASSQSGTYTYYEQYF. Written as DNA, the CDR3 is TGTGCCAGCAGCCAATCCGGGACCTATACCTACTACGAGCAGTACTTC. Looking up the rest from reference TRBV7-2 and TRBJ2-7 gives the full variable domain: GAGVSQSPSNKVTEKGKDVELRCDPISGHTALYWYRQSLGQGLEFLIYFQGNSAPDKSGLPSDRFSAERTGGSVSTLTIQRTQQEDSAVYLCASSQSGTYTYYEQYFGPGTRLTVT.